Listed here is a single T cell receptor beta chain. The data stem from a study of T cell changes during pregnancy in multiple sclerosis. Data came from immunoSEQ multiplex PCR; TCRdb stores just in-frame clones and leaves some out. Seen here are around 130,000 clones, around 97% observed once, and the top ten hold 0.44%. CDR1 is SGHTA, CDR2 FQGNSA, per germline. V was pared by 5 bases and J by 5 bases, with 12 bases between. The CDR3 is 13 residues long. The genes are TRBV7-2 and TRBJ2-5; D remains unclear. Material: peripheral blood, obtained after pregnancy. This receptor was obtained from a female donor with multiple sclerosis, enrolled in a pregnancy study. CDR3 DNA: TGTGCCAGCAGCATCCGACCTAGGGAGACCCAGTACTTC. Translating it yields CASSIRPRETQYF.